This is a list of T cell receptor beta chains from one sample in a study of blood T cell repertoires in COVID-19. The assay was immunoSEQ multiplex PCR, and TCRdb's table has in-frame clones only and misses some. In the table there are under 60,000 clones, approximately 84% of which are singletons. The source material was peripheral blood. These receptors were taken from a man aged 60 to 75 with acute or convalescent COVID-19. The CDR3 runs from the conserved cysteine through the conserved F or W. The order of the fields is clone size, V gene, J gene, D gene, CDR3 protein, CDR3 DNA. The D gene is left open where the match is weak. Clone size is stated in some rows and not others, as once, few, many or a class when expanded.

NA	TRBV6-6	TRBJ1-3	NA	CASSYSAGSGNTIYF	TGTGCCAGCAGTTACTCCGCCGGCTCTGGAAACACCATATATTTT
NA	TRBV6-5	TRBJ1-1	NA	CASREDARSGTFF	TGTGCCAGCAGGGAGGACGCCCGGTCCGGAACTTTCTTT
NA	TRBV5-6	TRBJ1-5	TRBD1	CASSLAGTAPYYSNQPQHF	TGTGCCAGCAGCTTGGCAGGGACAGCGCCGTATTATAGCAATCAGCCCCAGCATTTT
NA	TRBV2	TRBJ1-1	TRBD1	CASGRQGGTEAFF	TGTGCCAGCGGACGACAGGGGGGAACTGAAGCTTTCTTT
NA	TRBV7-2	TRBJ1-2	TRBD1	CASSLTKTGSAGYTF	TGTGCCAGCAGCTTAACCAAGACAGGGTCAGCTGGCTACACCTTC
NA	TRBV4-1	TRBJ1-2	TRBD1	CASSQGFPTGGFRDGYTF	TGCGCCAGCAGCCAAGGGTTTCCGACAGGGGGTTTTAGGGATGGCTACACCTTC
NA	TRBV2	TRBJ1-6	NA	CASRDSVGQQNSPLHF	TGTGCCAGCAGGGACTCGGTTGGTCAGCAGAATTCACCCCTCCACTTT
NA	TRBV19	TRBJ2-2	NA	CASSSTGTGELFF	TGTGCCAGTAGTTCTACAGGGACCGGGGAGCTGTTTTTT
NA	TRBV11-2	TRBJ1-4	TRBD1	CASSAVRTGDEKLFF	TGTGCCAGCAGTGCCGTCAGGACAGGGGATGAAAAACTGTTTTTT
few	TRBV5-1	TRBJ1-5	TRBD1	CASSNGQGDQPQHF	TGCGCCAGCAGCAATGGACAGGGGGATCAGCCCCAGCATTTT
NA	TRBV7-2	TRBJ1-2	NA	CASSLETGIPYGYTF	TGTGCCAGCAGCTTAGAAACAGGGATCCCCTATGGCTACACCTTC
NA	TRBV2	TRBJ1-5	TRBD1	CASSEEQGAVQPQHF	TGTGCCAGCAGTGAAGAACAGGGGGCCGTTCAGCCCCAGCATTTT
NA	TRBV11-1	TRBJ1-1	NA	CASSSIPSGAAFF	TGTGCCAGCAGCTCCATCCCCTCGGGAGCCGCTTTCTTT
NA	TRBV4-1	TRBJ2-1	TRBD1	CASSQWAGTGSYNEQFF	TGCGCCAGCAGCCAATGGGCCGGGACAGGGTCCTACAATGAGCAGTTCTTC
NA	TRBV19	TRBJ2-5	TRBD1	CASSIRTGVETQYF	TGTGCCAGTAGTATTAGGACAGGAGTAGAGACCCAGTACTTC
NA	TRBV5-1	TRBJ2-7	NA	CASSLGRDYEQYF	TGCGCCAGCAGCTTGGGCAGGGACTACGAGCAGTACTTC
NA	TRBV25-1	TRBJ1-6	NA	CASSEYQGRDNSPLHF	TGTGCCAGCAGTGAATATCAGGGGAGGGATAATTCACCCCTCCACTTT
NA	TRBV19	TRBJ2-3	TRBD2	CASSKTSGDADTQYF	TGTGCCAGTAGTAAGACTAGCGGGGATGCAGATACGCAGTATTTT
NA	TRBV4-2	TRBJ1-2	NA	CASSQDAAGNYGYTF	TGTGCCAGCAGCCAAGATGCCGCAGGGAACTATGGCTACACCTTC
NA	TRBV6-5	TRBJ1-5	NA	CASSQGLGNQPQHF	TGTGCCAGCAGTCAGGGGCTTGGCAATCAGCCCCAGCATTTT
NA	TRBV7-9	TRBJ1-5	NA	CASSSWGVNQPQHF	TGTGCCAGCAGCTCCTGGGGGGTCAATCAGCCCCAGCATTTT
NA	TRBV29-1	TRBJ2-5	NA	CSVGGLYQETQYF	TGCAGCGTTGGAGGACTTTATCAAGAGACCCAGTACTTC
NA	TRBV12-3/TRBV12-4	TRBJ1-2	NA	CASSLWAGGYTF	TGTGCCAGCAGTTTATGGGCAGGGGGCTACACCTTC
NA	TRBV12-3/TRBV12-4	TRBJ1-6	NA	CASSSSYNSPLHF	TGTGCCAGCTCGTCCTCCTATAATTCACCCCTCCACTTT
NA	TRBV29-1	TRBJ2-2	NA	CSIGLTNTGELFF	TGCAGCATCGGACTTACGAACACCGGGGAGCTGTTTTTT
NA	TRBV7-2	TRBJ2-2	TRBD2	CASSPSSSGRGELFF	TGTGCCAGCAGCCCATCCTCTAGCGGCCGGGGGGAGCTGTTTTTT
NA	TRBV28	TRBJ1-2	NA	CASSSGVAFIYGYTF	TGTGCCAGCAGTTCGGGGGTCGCTTTCATTTATGGCTACACCTTC
NA	TRBV18	TRBJ2-1	NA	CASSPLTGVNNEQFF	TGTGCCAGCTCACCCCTTACGGGGGTAAACAATGAGCAGTTCTTC
NA	TRBV7-8	TRBJ2-2	TRBD1	CANSLSTGGGGELFF	TGTGCCAACAGCTTATCCACAGGGGGCGGCGGGGAGCTGTTTTTT
once	TRBV7-9	TRBJ2-7	TRBD2	CASSLSGGSYEQYF	TGTGCCAGCAGTCTTAGCGGGGGCTCCTACGAGCAGTACTTC
once	TRBV18	TRBJ2-2	NA	CASSPTGINTGELFF	TGTGCCAGCTCACCCACAGGGATTAACACCGGGGAGCTGTTTTTT
NA	TRBV27	TRBJ2-7	TRBD1	CASSFHDDRDREGSYEQYF	TGTGCCAGCAGTTTCCATGATGACCGGGACAGGGAAGGGTCCTACGAGCAGTACTTC
NA	TRBV28	TRBJ2-1	TRBD2	CASSSPSSGGNEQFF	TGTGCCAGCAGTTCCCCTTCTAGCGGGGGTAATGAGCAGTTCTTC
NA	TRBV5-1	TRBJ2-1	TRBD2	CASSLGGTNSYNEQFF	TGCGCCAGCAGCTTGGGCGGGACTAATTCCTACAATGAGCAGTTCTTC
NA	TRBV6-5	TRBJ1-3	TRBD1	CASRTGVGGNTIYF	TGTGCCAGCAGGACAGGGGTCGGCGGAAACACCATATATTTT
NA	TRBV5-1	TRBJ1-1	TRBD1	CASSQTGAGDTEAFF	TGCGCCAGCAGCCAGACAGGGGCGGGGGACACTGAAGCTTTCTTT
few	TRBV27	TRBJ1-4	NA	CASSGGGLRKLFF	TGTGCCTCTTCAGGTGGGGGCCTGAGAAAACTGTTTTTT
NA	TRBV7-3	TRBJ2-3	NA	CASSRGSADTQYF	TGTGCCAGCAGCCGAGGAAGCGCAGATACGCAGTATTTT
NA	TRBV18	TRBJ1-1	NA	CASSWTEGARENTEAFF	TGTGCCAGCTCATGGACAGAGGGCGCAAGGGAGAACACTGAAGCTTTCTTT
NA	TRBV27	TRBJ2-7	NA	CASSLGGISSYEQYF	TGTGCCAGCAGTTTAGGAGGGATCAGCTCCTACGAGCAGTACTTC
once	TRBV7-2	TRBJ2-7	TRBD2	CASSVLAAIYEQYF	TGTGCCAGCAGCGTGCTAGCGGCGATCTACGAGCAGTACTTC
NA	TRBV27	TRBJ1-1	TRBD1	CASSVRGQGTEAFF	TGTGCCAGCAGTGTACGTGGACAGGGCACTGAAGCTTTCTTT
NA	TRBV15	TRBJ2-6	NA	CATSRDISSGANVLTF	TGTGCCACCAGCAGAGACATCAGCTCTGGGGCCAACGTCCTGACTTTC
NA	TRBV2	TRBJ2-3	NA	CASSAANTDTQYF	TGTGCCAGCAGTGCTGCTAACACAGATACGCAGTATTTT
few	TRBV27	TRBJ1-5	NA	CASSLARNSNQPQHF	TGTGCCAGCAGTTTGGCCAGGAACAGCAATCAGCCCCAGCATTTT
NA	TRBV5-1	TRBJ2-5	NA	CASSSLNIQETQYF	TGCGCCAGCAGTTCCCTCAACATCCAAGAGACCCAGTACTTC
NA	TRBV25-1	TRBJ2-7	TRBD1	CASSEGLRGQGRYEQYF	TGTGCCAGCAGTGAAGGGCTAAGGGGACAGGGACGCTACGAGCAGTACTTC
once	TRBV7-2	TRBJ2-3	TRBD2	CASSFEGGWEGSDTQYF	TGTGCCAGCAGCTTCGAGGGAGGGTGGGAAGGATCAGATACGCAGTATTTT
once	TRBV27	TRBJ2-1	NA	CASSLNLEEAYNEQFF	TGTGCCAGCAGTTTAAATTTGGAGGAGGCCTACAATGAGCAGTTCTTC
NA	TRBV5-1	TRBJ1-6	NA	CASTSGPPGFSPLHF	TGCGCCAGCACCTCCGGACCACCGGGATTTTCACCCCTCCACTTT
NA	TRBV5-1	TRBJ1-1	NA	CASSFGGGWTEAFF	TGCGCCAGCAGCTTCGGGGGAGGATGGACTGAAGCTTTCTTT
NA	TRBV27	TRBJ1-5	NA	CASSLGLNQPQHF	TGTGCCAGCAGCCTGGGCCTAAATCAGCCCCAGCATTTT